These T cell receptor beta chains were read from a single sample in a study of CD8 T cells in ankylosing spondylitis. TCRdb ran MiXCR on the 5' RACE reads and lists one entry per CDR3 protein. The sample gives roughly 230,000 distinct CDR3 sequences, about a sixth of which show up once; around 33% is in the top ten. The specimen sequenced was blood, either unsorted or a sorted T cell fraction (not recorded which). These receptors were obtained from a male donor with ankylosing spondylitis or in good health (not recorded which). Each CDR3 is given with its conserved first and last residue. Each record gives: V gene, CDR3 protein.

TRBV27 CASRDYQETQYF
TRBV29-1 CSVLGGRFEQFF
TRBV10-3 CAISGNGQGQTYEQYF
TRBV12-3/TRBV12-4 CASSPREVNTEAFF
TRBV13 CASSSGTPSYEQYF
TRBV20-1 CSARAPSGRIPYNEQFF
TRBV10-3 CAISEGQSSYEQYF
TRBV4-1 CASNGGTAALGWELFF
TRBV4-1 CASSQESRAGLYEQYF
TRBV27 CASSFEGALSYEQYF
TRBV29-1 CSVVRGTSYEQYF
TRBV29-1 CSVDAGSGNTIYF
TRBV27 CASSLGGGLAGEEGVYNEQFF
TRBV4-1 CASSQEATWQGGSNYGYTF
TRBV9 CASSVLTGELFF
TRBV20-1 CSARDGTSGINEQFF
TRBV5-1 CASSLGRTSDHSYNEQFF
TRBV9 CASSVGLAGVTDTQYF
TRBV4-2 CASSQTLLADFADTQYF
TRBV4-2 CASSPPSSGNTIYF
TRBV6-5 CASSYAGTEAFF
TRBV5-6 CASSSSSSGNLVNIQYF
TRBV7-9 CASSLEYGELFF
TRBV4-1 CASSLLTGEAARVYNEQFF
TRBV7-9 CASSWGNGNSYGYTF
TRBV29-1 CSVESGTTSGRMAYEQYF
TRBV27 CASSSGLFYEQYF
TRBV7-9 CASSLDDLNTEAFF
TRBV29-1 CSVVGAGPYNEQFF
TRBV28 CASSFFSERSSYNEQFF
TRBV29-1 CSVEDPGATSGRIFSYNEQFF
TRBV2 CASSGIRGQVDQPQHF
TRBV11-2 CASSPLAGDQETQYF
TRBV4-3 CASSQASRYEQYF
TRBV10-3 CAISEGLRGEQFF
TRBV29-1 CSVEDPGGASFYNEQFF
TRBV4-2 CASSQAPGDGRNDEQFF
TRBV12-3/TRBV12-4 CASSLPLDQETQYF
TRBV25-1 CASSPGGWSGNQPQHF
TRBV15 CATSSLRDRGDEQYF
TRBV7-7 CASSLVKGSVGETQYF
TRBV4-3 CASSQGTSGITSYNEQFF
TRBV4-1 CASSHRLSTSTDTQYF
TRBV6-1 CASRKNRAFFHEQFF
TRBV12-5 CASGLGYQETQYF
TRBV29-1 CSVEGQGGNTGELFF
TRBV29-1 CSVEGVRGSIYNEQFF
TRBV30 CACWTVNTEAFF
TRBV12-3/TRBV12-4 CASSPGLAGYEQFF
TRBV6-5 CASSAPGNEQFF
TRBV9 CASSVKGRRNNEQFF
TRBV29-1 CSVEDGLAGGPEETQYF
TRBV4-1 CASSQARRVSYEQYF